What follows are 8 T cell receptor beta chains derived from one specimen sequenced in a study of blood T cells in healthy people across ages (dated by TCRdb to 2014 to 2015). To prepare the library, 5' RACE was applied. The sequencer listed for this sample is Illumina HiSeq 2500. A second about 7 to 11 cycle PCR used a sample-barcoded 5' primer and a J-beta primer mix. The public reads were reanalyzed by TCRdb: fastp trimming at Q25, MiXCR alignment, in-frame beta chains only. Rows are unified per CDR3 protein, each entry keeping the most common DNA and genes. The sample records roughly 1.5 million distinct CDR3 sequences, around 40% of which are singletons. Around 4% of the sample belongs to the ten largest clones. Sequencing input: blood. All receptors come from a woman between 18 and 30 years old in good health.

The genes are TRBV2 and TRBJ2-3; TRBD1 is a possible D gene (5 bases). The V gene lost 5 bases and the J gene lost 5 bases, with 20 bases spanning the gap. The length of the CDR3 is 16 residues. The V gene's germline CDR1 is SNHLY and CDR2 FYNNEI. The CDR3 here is CASSFSKSPRGDTQYF. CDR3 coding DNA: TGTGCCAGCAGTTTCTCTAAGTCGCCTAGGGGAGATACGCAGTATTTT.

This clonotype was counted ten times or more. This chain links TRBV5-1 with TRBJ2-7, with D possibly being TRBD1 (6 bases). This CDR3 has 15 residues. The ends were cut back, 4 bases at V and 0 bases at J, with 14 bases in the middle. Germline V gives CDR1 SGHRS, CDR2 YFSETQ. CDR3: CASSQTPDSSYEQYF. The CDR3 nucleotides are TGCGCCAGCAGCCAAACCCCGGACAGCTCCTACGAGCAGTACTTC. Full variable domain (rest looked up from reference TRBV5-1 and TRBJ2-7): KAGVTQTPRYLIKTRGQQVTLSCSPISGHRSVSWYQQTPGQGLQFLFEYFSETQRNKGNFPGRFSGRQFSNSRSEMNVSTLELGDSALYLCASSQTPDSSYEQYFGPGTRLTVT.

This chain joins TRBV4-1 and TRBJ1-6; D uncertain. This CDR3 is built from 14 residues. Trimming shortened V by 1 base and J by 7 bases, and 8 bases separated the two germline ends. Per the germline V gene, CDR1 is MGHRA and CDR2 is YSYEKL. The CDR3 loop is CASSQVLMNSPLHF. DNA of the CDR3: TGCGCCAGCAGCCAAGTGCTTATGAATTCACCCCTCCACTTT.

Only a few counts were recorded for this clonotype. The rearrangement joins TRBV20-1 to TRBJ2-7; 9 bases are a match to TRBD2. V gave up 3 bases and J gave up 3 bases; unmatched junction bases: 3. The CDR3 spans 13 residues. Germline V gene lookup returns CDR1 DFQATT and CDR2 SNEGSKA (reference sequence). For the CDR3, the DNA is TGCAGTGCTAGTTGGCGGGAGGGCTACGAGCAGTACTTC. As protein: CSASWREGYEQYF.

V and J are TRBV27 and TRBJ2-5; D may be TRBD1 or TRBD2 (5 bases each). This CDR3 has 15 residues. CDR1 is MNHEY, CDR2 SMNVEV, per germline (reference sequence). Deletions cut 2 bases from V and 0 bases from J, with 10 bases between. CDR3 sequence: CASSLGGGDQETQYF. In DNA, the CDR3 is TGTGCCAGCAGTTTAGGTGGGGGTGACCAAGAGACCCAGTACTTC.

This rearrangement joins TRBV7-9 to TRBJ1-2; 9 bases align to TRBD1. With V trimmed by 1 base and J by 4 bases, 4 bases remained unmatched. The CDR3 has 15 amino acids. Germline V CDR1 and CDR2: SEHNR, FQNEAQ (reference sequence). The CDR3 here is CASSLVRDRVYGYTF. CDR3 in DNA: TGTGCCAGCAGCTTAGTCCGGGACAGGGTCTATGGCTACACCTTC.

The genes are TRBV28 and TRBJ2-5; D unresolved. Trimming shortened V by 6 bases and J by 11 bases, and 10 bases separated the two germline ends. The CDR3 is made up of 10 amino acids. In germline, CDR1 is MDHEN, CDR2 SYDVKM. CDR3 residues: CASREVEQYF. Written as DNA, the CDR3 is TGTGCCAGCAGGGAAGTTGAGCAGTACTTC.

CDR3 in amino acids: CSVEDNQETQYF. In DNA form, the CDR3 reads TGCAGCGTCGAGGACAACCAAGAGACCCAGTACTTC. The rearrangement uses TRBV29-1 and TRBJ2-5; TRBD1 is a possible D gene (5 bases). Germline CDR1 reads SQVTM; CDR2 reads ANQGSEA. The V gene lost 6 bases and the J gene lost 0 bases, with 8 bases spanning the gap. This CDR3 spans 12 amino acids. The variable domain in full, completed from reference TRBV29-1 and TRBJ2-5, reads SAVISQKPSRDICQRGTSLTIQCQVDSQVTMMFWYRQQPGQSLTLIATANQGSEATYESGFVIDKFPISRPNLTFSTLTVSNMSPEDSSIYLCSVEDNQETQYFGPGTRLLVL.